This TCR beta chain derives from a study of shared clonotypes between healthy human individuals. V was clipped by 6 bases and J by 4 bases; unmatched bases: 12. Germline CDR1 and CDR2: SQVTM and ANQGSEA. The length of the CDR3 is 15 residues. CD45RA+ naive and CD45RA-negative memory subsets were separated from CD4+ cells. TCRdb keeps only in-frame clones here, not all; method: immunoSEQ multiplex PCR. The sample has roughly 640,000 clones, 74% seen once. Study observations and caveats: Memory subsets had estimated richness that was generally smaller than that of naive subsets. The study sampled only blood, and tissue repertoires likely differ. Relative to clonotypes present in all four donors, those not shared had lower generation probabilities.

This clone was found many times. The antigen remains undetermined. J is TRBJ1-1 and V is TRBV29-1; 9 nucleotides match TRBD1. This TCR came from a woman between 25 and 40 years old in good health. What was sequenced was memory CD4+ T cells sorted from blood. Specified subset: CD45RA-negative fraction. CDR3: CSVTGTGSISTEAFF. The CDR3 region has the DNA TGCAGCGTGACCGGGACAGGGAGTATTAGCACTGAAGCTTTCTTT.